Here is one T cell receptor beta chain with its context. The antigen remains unidentified. The data are from a study of blood T cells in healthy people across ages. Whole-study results and caveats: Naive CD4+ cell counts and diversity both ran higher in long-lived than in aged donors. Unsorted PBMCs prevented conclusive naive versus antigen-experienced comparison.

Every sample gave at least 6 micrograms of total RNA when it was extracted. A sample-barcoded 5' primer and a J-beta primer mix were used in a second PCR of about 7 to 11 cycles. With 12 random nucleotides, a template-switch adaptor tagged each individual cDNA molecule. TCRdb fed the 5' RACE reads into MiXCR, producing one record per CDR3 protein. The sample contains almost 800,000 distinct CDR3 sequences, roughly 64% of which appear only once. Per germline, CDR1 DFQATT and CDR2 SNEGSKA (reference sequence). The CDR3 totals 12 residues. This chain connects TRBV20-1 to TRBJ2-5; D remains unclear. The DNA end is more similar to TRBJ2-7, so the J call may be wrong. This clonotype originated in a man aged 30-40 years in good health. Sequences were obtained from blood. The DNA of the CDR3 is TGCAGTGCTCGGCACGTTGACTACGAGCAGTACTTC. This translates into CSARHVDYEQYF.